This T cell receptor (beta chain) was captured in a study of blood T cell repertoires in COVID-19. CDR1 is ENHRY and CDR2 is SYGVKD in the germline V gene. Trimming stripped 2 bases from V and 2 bases from J, with 12 bases between. The CDR3 has 15 amino acids. The method was immunoSEQ multiplex PCR; TCRdb's version includes in-frame clones alone and lacks a portion of them. The table records fewer than 70,000 clones, about 92% of them present only once. V usage is TRBV10-3 and J usage is TRBJ1-2; TRBD1 is a possible D gene (6 bases). The clonotype originates from a man aged 45-65 years with active COVID-19. Sequencing was performed on peripheral blood. CDR3 residues: CAISEELTGNYGYTF. The DNA for the CDR3 is TGTGCCATCAGTGAGGAGCTGACAGGCAACTATGGCTACACCTTC.